The clone carrying this TCR beta chain was counted ten times or more. Specified time point: newly diagnosed GD, antithyroid drugs for less than 3 months. PBMC-derived RNA was used for the TCR library. Criteria from the American Thyroid Association guidelines were applied to diagnose Graves' disease. Both iRepertoire HTBI primers and Arm-PCR of CDR3 regions were used to build the TCR beta libraries. TCRdb redid the calling of the multiplex PCR reads with MiXCR, one entry per CDR3 protein. The data hold under 450,000 distinct CDR3 sequences, with 15% to 20% observed a single time. The entry originates in a study of regulatory T cells in long-lasting Graves disease. These data are also associated with another study on T cells in Graves' hyperthyroidism and ophthalmopathy. As that study records: Most clonotypes expanded in the thyroid (above 0.001) were also present in blood.

This specimen consisted of peripheral blood mononuclear cells (PBMCs), obtained at new diagnosis, from a patient treated with antithyroid drugs. The receptor was derived from a woman between 18 and 29 years old with Graves disease.

Written as DNA, the CDR3 is TGTGCCAGCAGTGACCCCGGGACAACCTACCTCCACTTT. Protein product: CASSDPGTTYLHF. The rearrangement links TRBV6-1 to TRBJ1-6; D may be TRBD1 (6 bases). The CDR3 contains 13 residues. From germline, CDR1 is MNHNS and CDR2 SASEGT. The ends were cut back, 3 bases at V and 15 bases at J, with 15 bases in the middle.